The 12 T cell receptor beta chains below all came from one sample that was sequenced in a study of T cell responses to AZD1222 COVID-19 vaccine. Assay: immunoSEQ multiplex PCR; the TCRdb copy retains only in-frame clones and omits some. The repertoire holds some 92,000 clones, with roughly 90% as singletons. The sample here was peripheral blood, taken on day 0 of AZD1222 vaccination. The receptors here all came from an adult in good health.

The genes are TRBV12-1 and TRBJ1-5. TRBV12-1 is marked as a pseudogene. The CDR3 runs 17 residues. The CDR3 here is CASSFFRGGNSNQPQHF. The CDR3 DNA is TGTGCCAGCAGCTTTTTTCGGGGAGGGAATAGCAATCAGCCCCAGCATTTT.

Comment on this clone: Other DNA sequences in this specimen translate into the identical CDR3. The chain combines TRBV29-1 with TRBJ2-7, with D maybe TRBD1 (5 bases). The germline CDR1 and CDR2 sequences are SQVTM and ANQGSEA. Trimming stripped 4 bases from V and 1 base from J, with 8 bases between. This CDR3 has 12 amino acids. The CDR3: CSVGQGSYEQYF. The CDR3 bases are TGCAGCGTTGGGCAGGGTTCCTACGAGCAGTACTTC.

The chain is built from TRBV2 and TRBJ2-5; a weak D match, TRBD1 (6 bases). CDR3 length: 12 residues. Trimming took 10 bases from V and 2 from J, leaving 11 bases between them. Germline V gives CDR1 SNHLY, CDR2 FYNNEI. For the CDR3, the DNA is TGTGCCACGTGGACAGAGCAAGAGACCCAGTACTTC. Amino acid sequence: CATWTEQETQYF.

The rearrangement uses TRBV18 and TRBJ1-1; no clear D. This CDR3 region has 15 residues. CDR1 and CDR2 from the germline V gene are KGHSH and LQKENI. V was cut by 3 bases and J by 0 bases, with 11 bases left in between. CDR3 sequence: CASSPGRTVNTEAFF. The CDR3 nucleotides are TGTGCCAGCTCACCGGGGAGGACCGTGAACACTGAAGCTTTCTTT.

The rearrangement links TRBV18 to TRBJ1-2, with D possibly matching TRBD1 (5 bases). V shed 6 bases and J shed 0 bases, with 14 bases lying between them. Germline CDR1 and CDR2: KGHSH and LQKENI. The CDR3 contains 15 residues. The CDR3, as DNA: TGTGCCAGCTCTCGGGACCTTAGAACTAACTATGGCTACACCTTC. The encoded protein is CASSRDLRTNYGYTF.

The chain uses TRBV7-9 and TRBJ1-4, with D maybe TRBD1 (5 bases). CDR3 size: 13 residues. CDR1 and CDR2 from the germline V gene are SEHNR and FQNEAQ (reference sequence). Trimming took off 6 bases at V and 6 bases at J, with 11 bases between the two ends. CDR3 bases: TGTGCCAGCAGTATCAAGACAGATGAAAAACTGTTTTTT. It is translated as CASSIKTDEKLFF.

The chain recombines TRBV3-1 (or the pseudogene TRBV3-2) with TRBJ2-7, with 13 bases that match TRBD2. Losses at the gene ends were 6 bases for V and 2 bases for J; bases not matched to a gene: 1. This CDR3 is 14 amino acids long. Germline loops: CDR1 LGHDT, CDR2 YNNKEL (reference sequence). CDR3 loop: CASRGTSGAYEQYF. The CDR3 region has the DNA TGTGCCAGCAGGGGGACTAGCGGGGCCTACGAGCAGTACTTC.

The rearrangement links TRBV10-3 to TRBJ2-7, with 9 bases matching TRBD1. CDR3 length: 15 amino acids. The V and J ends lost 5 bases and 2 bases, in that order; junction bases with no gene match: 7. The V gene's germline CDR1 is ENHRY and CDR2 SYGVKD. In DNA form, the CDR3 reads TGTGCCATCAGTCTCGCCGGGACAGGGACCTACGAGCAGTACTTC. This codes for CAISLAGTGTYEQYF.

V gene TRBV9 combines with J gene TRBJ1-3; 10 bases line up with TRBD1. The germline gives CDR1 SGDLS, CDR2 YYNGEE. V gave up 4 bases and J gave up 9 bases; unmatched junction bases: 4. The CDR3 contains 13 residues. CDR3 in DNA: TGTGCCAGCAGCTTGGGACAGGGGCGCACCATATATTTT. Translated, it gives CASSLGQGRTIYF. The variable domain in full, completed from reference TRBV9 and TRBJ1-3, reads DSGVTQTPKHLITATGQRVTLRCSPRSGDLSVYWYQQSLDQGLQFLIQYYNGEERAKGNILERFSAQQFPDLHSELNLSSLELGDSALYFCASSLGQGRTIYFGEGSWLTVV.

This chain joins TRBV6-5 and TRBJ1-5, with D possibly TRBD1 on 5 matching bases. This CDR3 has 15 residues. V was shortened by 5 bases and J by 2 bases, with 13 bases between the two germline ends. Germline values: CDR1 MNHEY, CDR2 SVGAGI. The DNA for the CDR3 is TGTGCCAGCAGTAGGGGAAGGTGGGGCAATCAGCCCCAGCATTTT. It specifies CASSRGRWGNQPQHF.

The rearrangement uses TRBV6-5 and TRBJ2-1; 8 bases are shared with TRBD2. V trimming: 5 bases; J trimming: 7 bases; junction bases outside the gene matches: 7. The CDR3 contains 14 residues. CDR1 is MNHEY and CDR2 is SVGAGI in the germline V gene. The CDR3 DNA follows: TGTGCCAGCAGTAGCGGGAGAATTGGGAATGAGCAGTTCTTC. Protein product: CASSSGRIGNEQFF.

V is TRBV5-1 and J is TRBJ2-6; D may be TRBD1 (6 bases). V lost 6 bases to trimming and J lost 2 bases, with 12 bases between them. The CDR3 is 15 amino acids. Germline V gene lookup returns CDR1 SGHRS and CDR2 YFSETQ. CDR3 region: CASTNKGAGANVLTF. As DNA, the CDR3 is TGCGCCAGCACGAACAAGGGGGCTGGGGCCAACGTCCTGACTTTC. Full variable domain (missing parts from reference TRBV5-1 and TRBJ2-6): KAGVTQTPRYLIKTRGQQVTLSCSPISGHRSVSWYQQTPGQGLQFLFEYFSETQRNKGNFPGRFSGRQFSNSRSEMNVSTLELGDSALYLCASTNKGAGANVLTFGAGSRLTVL.